The 21 T cell receptor beta chains below were found in one sample sequenced in a study of cytomegalovirus exposure and HLA in healthy donors. 13 Jbeta primers and 60 Vbeta primers were used for the PCR. Assay: immunoSEQ multiplex PCR; the TCRdb copy retains only in-frame clones and omits some. The sample includes some 190,000 clones, over 70% of them seen just once. The sequenced sample was PBMCs. Receptors originate from a man between 25 and 39 years old in good health and CMV-seronegative.

This chain joins TRBV5-4 and TRBJ1-2; D is possibly TRBD1 (5 bases). This CDR3 spans 13 amino acids. V gave up 3 bases and J gave up 5 bases, with 11 bases separating them. In germline, CDR1 is SGHNT, CDR2 YYREEE (reference sequence). Here the CDR3 reads CASSSDSLYGYTF. The DNA of the CDR3 is TGTGCCAGCAGCTCCGACAGCCTGTATGGCTACACCTTC.

V is TRBV10-1 and J is TRBJ2-7, with TRBD1 matching over 9 bases. The CDR3 spans 15 residues. The germline V gene encodes CDR1 WNHNN and CDR2 SYGVQD (reference sequence). V lost 6 bases to trimming and J lost 3 bases; unmatched junction nucleotides: 9. CDR3 DNA sequence: TGCGCCAGCAGGGACAGGGGAATCTCCCACTACGAGCAGTACTTC. Protein: CASRDRGISHYEQYF.

This chain's CDR3 is CASSRDRNPLNYGYTF. The CDR3 DNA reads as TGTGCCAGCAGCCGGGACAGGAATCCACTTAACTATGGCTACACCTTC. The rearrangement joins TRBV11-2 to TRBJ1-2, with TRBD1 matching 8 bases. V lost 5 bases to trimming and J lost 1 base; unmatched junction nucleotides: 9. CDR3 length equals 16 residues. Germline CDR1 reads SGHAT; CDR2 reads FQNNGV.

This clone was seen only once. The V gene is TRBV6-1, the J gene TRBJ1-6, with D possibly being TRBD1 (6 bases). Trimming shortened V by 4 bases and J by 7 bases, and 20 bases separated the two germline ends. CDR1 is MNHNS, CDR2 SASEGT, per germline. The length of the CDR3 is 17 residues. In nucleotides, the CDR3 is TGTGCCAGCAGTGGCCCGGGTAGGACAGATAGAAATTCACCCCTCCACTTT. Encoded protein: CASSGPGRTDRNSPLHF.

V gene TRBV7-9 combines with J gene TRBJ1-3; TRBD1 is a possible D gene (6 bases). The V gene's germline CDR1 is SEHNR and CDR2 FQNEAQ (reference sequence). The CDR3 covers 16 residues. This chain's CDR3 is CSMESRTEDIGNTIYF. CDR3 DNA sequence: TGTTCCATGGAATCCAGGACAGAAGACATTGGAAACACCATATATTTT.

In the case of this clone: This sample also contains other DNA sequences that code for the same CDR3. The genes are TRBV5-1 and TRBJ2-5, with 7 nucleotides matching TRBD1. Looked up from germline, CDR1 is SGHRS and CDR2 is YFSETQ. V gave up 4 bases and J gave up 1 base; unmatched junction bases: 4. CDR3 size: 14 residues. Written as DNA, the CDR3 is TGCGCCAGCAGCCCGGGGACAGCCCAAGAGACCCAGTACTTC. Amino acids: CASSPGTAQETQYF. The whole variable domain, remainder taken from reference TRBV5-1 and TRBJ2-5, is KAGVTQTPRYLIKTRGQQVTLSCSPISGHRSVSWYQQTPGQGLQFLFEYFSETQRNKGNFPGRFSGRQFSNSRSEMNVSTLELGDSALYLCASSPGTAQETQYFGPGTRLLVL.

This rearrangement joins TRBV30 to TRBJ1-6; D ambiguous. The V and J ends lost 3 bases and 0 bases respectively, with 3 bases between them. The CDR3 runs 13 residues. Germline CDR1 GTSNPN, CDR2 SVGIG (reference sequence). This chain's CDR3 is CAWRSSYNSPLHF. The CDR3 DNA reads TGTGCCTGGAGGAGCTCCTATAATTCACCCCTCCACTTT.

This clone appeared once. J is TRBJ2-1 and V is TRBV9, with 16 positions matching TRBD2. V shed 4 bases, J shed 9 bases, and the junction held 7 bases outside the gene matches. The CDR3 consists of 16 residues. Germline-derived CDR1 and CDR2 are SGDLS and YYNGEE. The CDR3 reads CASSPRGLAGGGEQFF. The CDR3, as DNA: TGTGCCAGCAGCCCCCGGGGACTAGCGGGAGGGGGTGAGCAGTTCTTC.

The V gene is TRBV6-1, the J gene TRBJ1-5; 9 positions match TRBD1. The germline V gene has CDR1 MNHNS and CDR2 SASEGT. Trimming cost V 4 bases and J 5 bases; bases outside gene matches: 9. CDR3 length: 16 residues. The CDR3 DNA follows: TGTGCCAGCAGTGCCGGAACCGGGACAGGGTATCAGCCCCAGCATTTT. This sequence encodes CASSAGTGTGYQPQHF.

The chain couples TRBV4-1 to TRBJ2-1; no reliable D call. The length of the CDR3 is 13 residues. The germline V and J ends were trimmed by 7 bases and 8 bases, with 15 bases remaining between them. CDR1 MGHRA and CDR2 YSYEKL come from the germline V gene. In nucleotides, the CDR3 is TGCGCCAGCAAGCTTCCTTGGAGCCATGAGCAGTTCTTC. It yields the protein CASKLPWSHEQFF.

This chain uses TRBV11-2 with TRBJ1-4; D not certain. CDR1 SGHAT and CDR2 FQNNGV come from the germline V gene. The CDR3 is 18 amino acids. V shed 2 bases and J shed 8 bases, with 24 bases lying between them. For the CDR3, the DNA is TGTGCCAGCAGCTTAAGGAGTTTTCGGAGGCCCGTTACGGAAAAACTGTTTTTT. It translates to CASSLRSFRRPVTEKLFF. Looking up the rest from reference TRBV11-2 and TRBJ1-4 gives the full variable domain: EAGVAQSPRYKIIEKRQSVAFWCNPISGHATLYWYQQILGQGPKLLIQFQNNGVVDDSQLPKDRFSAERLKGVDSTLKIQPAKLEDSAVYLCASSLRSFRRPVTEKLFFGSGTQLSVL.

In its sample, this clone was seen a few times. The chain links TRBV27 to TRBJ1-5, with 7 nucleotides matching TRBD1. With 5 bases clipped from V and 7 bases from J, the junction kept 11 bases outside the gene matches. CDR3 size: 15 residues. CDR1 is MNHEY, CDR2 SMNVEV, per germline (reference sequence). The CDR3 is CASSPNRVGGQPQHF. CDR3 nucleotides: TGTGCCAGCAGTCCAAACAGGGTAGGGGGCCAGCCCCAGCATTTT.

This chain uses TRBV7-8 with TRBJ1-4; tentatively, D is TRBD1 (5 bases). The germline gives CDR1 SGHVS, CDR2 FQNEAQ. Trimming stripped 4 bases from V and 11 bases from J, with 20 bases between. CDR3 length: 15 residues. The CDR3 region is CASSSTAGWGVKLFF. The CDR3 DNA reads as TGTGCCAGCAGCTCAACGGCGGGGTGGGGGGTGAAACTGTTTTTT.

J is TRBJ1-1 and V is TRBV5-1, with D perhaps TRBD1 (6 bases). The CDR3 has 15 residues. V shed 3 bases and J shed 1 base, with 13 bases lying between them. Germline CDR1 SGHRS, CDR2 YFSETQ. This chain's CDR3 is CASSSYTTGNTEAFF. The CDR3 DNA is TGCGCCAGCAGCTCCTATACGACAGGGAACACTGAAGCTTTCTTT.

As regards this clone: Other DNA variants within this sample encode the same CDR3. CDR3: CASSPQGYGYTF. CDR3 DNA: TGTGCCAGCAGTCCACAGGGGTATGGCTACACCTTC. V usage is TRBV6-5 and J usage is TRBJ1-2; 7 bases map to TRBD1. The germline CDR1 and CDR2 sequences are MNHEY and SVGAGI. The CDR3 sequence is 12 residues long. The ends lost 5 bases at V and 5 bases at J; junction bases unmatched: 2.

The V gene is TRBV21-1, the J gene TRBJ2-7; the table's TRBD1 call for D was not verified on the DNA. TRBV21-1 is described as a pseudogene. The CDR3 runs 15 residues. The CDR3 reads CASSILRDSSYEQYF. Here the CDR3 DNA reads TGTGCCAGCAGCATCTTACGGGACAGCTCCTACGAGCAGTACTTC.

The chain combines TRBV29-1 with TRBJ2-5, with 11 bases aligning to TRBD1. The J segment lost 5 bases and the V segment lost 1 base, leaving 9 bases of the junction unmatched. Germline V gene lookup returns CDR1 SQVTM and CDR2 ANQGSEA. This CDR3 has 16 residues. The CDR3 nucleotides are TGCAGCGTTGAAGCGGGACAGGGGGTGTCTCAGGAGACCCAGTACTTC. It codes for CSVEAGQGVSQETQYF.

The chain joins TRBV5-1 to TRBJ2-2; D is unclear. The germline gives CDR1 SGHRS, CDR2 YFSETQ. There are 12 residues in the CDR3. Trimming left V 6 bases short and J 1 base short, with 4 bases between. CDR3 residues: CASTENTGELFF. The CDR3 DNA reads as TGCGCCAGCACAGAGAACACCGGGGAGCTGTTTTTT.

The chain links TRBV19 to TRBJ1-5; D gene ambiguous. V was cut by 0 bases and J by 9 bases, with 6 bases left in between. From germline, CDR1 is LNHDA and CDR2 SQIVND (reference sequence). This CDR3 region has 12 residues. Written as DNA, the CDR3 is TGTGCCAGTAGTATAGAAAACAGGCCCCAGCATTTT. Protein sequence: CASSIENRPQHF.

The J gene is TRBJ2-7, the V gene TRBV6-6; 9 nucleotides match TRBD1. The junction had 10 bases not matched to a gene; V was cut back by 4 bases and J by 9 bases. In germline, CDR1 is MNHNY, CDR2 SVGAGI (reference sequence). This CDR3 spans 14 amino acids. CDR3 DNA: TGTGCCAGCAGTTCCTTCGACAGGGGGTGGGCGCAGTACTTC. Protein: CASSSFDRGWAQYF.

The chain carries TRBV7-8 and TRBJ2-2; 14 bases match TRBD2. Germline V lookup: CDR1 SGHVS, CDR2 FQNEAQ. CDR3 length: 17 residues. J gave up 6 bases and V 6 bases, and 9 bases lay outside the gene matches. The CDR3 coding sequence is TGTGCCAGCAGTCTGACTAGCGGGGGGGCCAATCCCGGGGAGCTGTTTTTT. Its translation: CASSLTSGGANPGELFF.